Listed below are T cell receptor beta chains from one sample, sequenced in a study of cytomegalovirus exposure and HLA in healthy donors. Data came from immunoSEQ multiplex PCR; TCRdb stores just in-frame clones and leaves some out. This table holds around 150,000 clones, 80% found once. Sequencing used PBMCs. Source of these receptors: a man aged 25-45 years in good health and CMV-seronegative. The CDR3 runs from the conserved cysteine through the conserved F or W. D genes are given only for firm matches. Clone size is given for some rows only: seen once, a few or many times, or a class if the clone is expanded.

V gene	J gene	clone size	D gene	CDR3 DNA	CDR3 protein
TRBV9	TRBJ1-1	few	-	TGTGCCAGCAGCGTAGGAGGAGGGAGGGGGAACACTGAAGCTTTCTTT	CASSVGGGRGNTEAFF
TRBV27	TRBJ2-3	-	TRBD2	TGTGCCAGCAGTTTAGATACTAGCGGGACAGATACGCAGTATTTT	CASSLDTSGTDTQYF
TRBV5-4	TRBJ2-7	-	TRBD2	TGTGCCAGCAGCTTCGGGGCTAGCGGGAGGTCCTACGAGCAGTACTTC	CASSFGASGRSYEQYF
TRBV27	TRBJ2-2	-	-	TGTGCCAGCAGTTTATCGGCAGGGGATCCCGGGGAGCTGTTTTTT	CASSLSAGDPGELFF
TRBV4-1	TRBJ2-1	-	TRBD2	TGCGCCAGCAGCCGTCACTTAGCGGGCCGATACAATGAGCAGTTCTTC	CASSRHLAGRYNEQFF
TRBV30	TRBJ2-1	-	-	TGTGCCTGGGAGGCAGCGGCCTCCTACAATGAGCAGTTCTTC	CAWEAAASYNEQFF
TRBV28	TRBJ2-7	-	-	TGTGCGACCGGGACTGGAAACTCCTACGAGCAGTACTTC	CATGTGNSYEQYF
TRBV28	TRBJ2-6	-	-	TGTGCCAGCAGTTTCGCCGCAGCTGGGGCCAACGTCCTGACTTTC	CASSFAAAGANVLTF
TRBV6-5	TRBJ2-5	-	-	TGTGCCAGCAGTTTCGGTTCTCTAGCTCGGACCCAGTACTTC	CASSFGSLARTQYF
TRBV5-4	TRBJ2-7	few	-	TGTGCCAGCAGCCTTTACTCCTACGAGCAGTACTTC	CASSLYSYEQYF